The entry below gives a single TCR beta chain sequence along with its context. Its antigen remains unknown. The source of the sample is a study of cytomegalovirus exposure and HLA in healthy donors. With 60 Vbeta and 13 Jbeta primers, the PCR was carried out. Method: immunoSEQ multiplex PCR; TCRdb's copy keeps in-frame clones and lacks some. This specimen shows roughly 71,000 clones; the ten leading clones hold 4.5% to 5%. Study-level points and caveats: Being productive about 90% or about 30% of the time was typical of most TCR beta V segments in an earlier analysis. In all likelihood, a cluster of highly shared sequence variants was a sequencing artifact. Later analysis identified a missense DCLRE1C variant that was linked to TCR beta V- and J-gene trimming. Based on reports, TCR beta sequences accurately predicted HLA-A and HLA-B alleles for most subjects.

Trimming took off 1 base at V and 3 bases at J, with 12 bases between the two ends. Germline-derived CDR1 and CDR2 are SGHNT and YYREEE (reference sequence). The CDR3 totals 15 residues. This receptor was obtained from a woman between 40 and 50 years old in good health and CMV-seropositive. Sequencing was done on a sample of PBMCs. The chain carries TRBV5-4 and TRBJ2-3; D possibly corresponds to TRBD2 (6 bases). The CDR3 spells CASSLRGRGTDTQYF. Here the CDR3 DNA reads TGTGCCAGCAGCTTGAGAGGGCGGGGAACAGATACGCAGTATTTT.